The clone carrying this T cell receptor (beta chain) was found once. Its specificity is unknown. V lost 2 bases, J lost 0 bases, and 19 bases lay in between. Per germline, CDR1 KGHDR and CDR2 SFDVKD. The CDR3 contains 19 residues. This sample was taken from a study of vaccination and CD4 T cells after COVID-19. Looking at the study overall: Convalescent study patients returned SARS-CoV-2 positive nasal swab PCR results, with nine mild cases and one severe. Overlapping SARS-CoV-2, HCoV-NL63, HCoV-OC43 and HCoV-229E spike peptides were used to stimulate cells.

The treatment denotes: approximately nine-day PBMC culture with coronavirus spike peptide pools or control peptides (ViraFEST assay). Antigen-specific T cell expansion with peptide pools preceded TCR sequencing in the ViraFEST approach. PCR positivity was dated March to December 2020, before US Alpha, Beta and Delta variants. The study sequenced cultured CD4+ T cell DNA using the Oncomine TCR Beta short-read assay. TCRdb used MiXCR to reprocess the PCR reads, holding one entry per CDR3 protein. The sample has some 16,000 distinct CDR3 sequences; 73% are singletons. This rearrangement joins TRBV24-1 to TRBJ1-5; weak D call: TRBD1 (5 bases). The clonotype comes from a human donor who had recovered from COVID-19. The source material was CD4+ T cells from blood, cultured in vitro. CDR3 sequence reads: CATSDSLGRDSYSNQPQHF. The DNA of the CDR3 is TGTGCCACCAGTGATTCCCTCGGGAGGGACTCATATAGCAATCAGCCCCAGCATTTT.